This entry lists 25 T cell receptor beta chains sequenced from one sample in a study of control samples from healthy donors and cancer patients. TCRdb keeps only in-frame clones here, not all; method: immunoSEQ multiplex PCR. The sample has roughly 100,000 clones, 80% to 90% seen once. Input material: blood. The receptor source for this set is a man aged 25-45 years in good health.

The chain employs TRBV5-1 and TRBJ2-1, with 9 positions matching TRBD2. The junction had 15 bases not matched to a gene; V was cut back by 10 bases and J by 4 bases. The germline V gene encodes CDR1 SGHRS and CDR2 YFSETQ. The CDR3 loop spans 16 amino acids. Here the CDR3 DNA reads TGCGCCGGGGGTTCGCGGGAGGGCTTGGGGTACAATGAGCAGTTCTTC. Translated: CAGGSREGLGYNEQFF.

The chain employs TRBV5-1 and TRBJ2-7; D call uncertain. CDR1 is SGHRS and CDR2 is YFSETQ in the germline V gene. Trimming pared 2 bases from V and 2 bases from J, leaving 14 bases between. This CDR3 is built from 15 residues. CDR3 sequence (DNA): TGCGCCAGCAGCTTAGTATCCAGGCAGACCTACGAGCAGTACTTC. Its protein is CASSLVSRQTYEQYF.

The chain uses TRBV27 and TRBJ2-7; maybe TRBD2 (6 bases). The V gene lost 6 bases and the J gene lost 0 bases, with 15 bases spanning the gap. The CDR3 runs 15 residues. The germline V gene has CDR1 MNHEY and CDR2 SMNVEV (reference sequence). The chain's CDR3 is CASSQMGLSSYEQYF. The CDR3 coding sequence is TGTGCCAGCAGCCAAATGGGACTCAGCTCCTACGAGCAGTACTTC.

The chain employs TRBV30 and TRBJ1-2; D is uncertain. Germline CDR1 and CDR2: GTSNPN and SVGIG (reference sequence). This CDR3 comprises 13 residues. With 6 bases removed from V and 8 bases from J, the gap between germline ends came to 19 bases. The CDR3: CACQWRGSGGYTF. In DNA, the CDR3 is TGTGCCTGTCAATGGCGTGGCAGCGGGGGCTACACCTTC.

In this sample, this clone turned up a few times. V and J are TRBV10-2 and TRBJ2-7; the D is unclear. This CDR3 has 12 residues. The V gene's germline CDR1 is WSHSY and CDR2 SAAADI. Trimming removed 1 base from V and 0 bases from J, with 1 base in between. DNA for the CDR3: TGCGCCAGCAGTGAGTTCTCCTACGAGCAGTACTTC. As protein: CASSEFSYEQYF.

CDR3 nucleotides: TGCGCCAGCAGCCTTTTTATAGCGGGAGTAGCAGATACGCAGTATTTT. Its translation is CASSLFIAGVADTQYF. The rearrangement joins TRBV4-1 to TRBJ2-3; 9 bases align to TRBD2. The CDR3 is 16 amino acids. Germline values: CDR1 MGHRA, CDR2 YSYEKL. Trimming removed 4 bases from V and 4 bases from J; junction bases left unmatched: 9.

This rearrangement joins TRBV27 to TRBJ2-1; maybe TRBD1 (6 bases). Trimming removed 6 bases at V and 9 bases at J, with 15 bases between. The CDR3 consists of 13 residues. Germline CDR1 is MNHEY and CDR2 is SMNVEV (reference sequence). The CDR3 nucleotides are TGTGCCAGCAGCTTCTTATTAGGGGGTGAGCAGTTCTTC. Translated: CASSFLLGGEQFF.

J is TRBJ2-5 and V is TRBV28; D is unclear. From germline, CDR1 is MDHEN and CDR2 SYDVKM. V lost 6 bases to trimming and J lost 4 bases, with 9 bases between them. There are 12 residues in the CDR3. Here the CDR3 DNA reads TGTGCCAGCAGAACCCAGTCAGAGACCCAGTACTTC. Its translation is CASRTQSETQYF.

The chain joins TRBV27 to TRBJ2-3; no firm D call. Germline CDR1 is MNHEY and CDR2 is SMNVEV (reference sequence). V was clipped by 5 bases and J by 1 base, with 13 bases between them. This CDR3 region has 15 residues. CDR3 sequence reads: CASSPSLVGTDTQYF. As DNA, the CDR3 is TGTGCCAGCAGTCCAAGCCTGGTGGGCACAGATACGCAGTATTTT.

The CDR3: CAISERGGPAEAFF. The CDR3 DNA is TGTGCCATCAGTGAGAGGGGGGGACCCGCCGAAGCTTTCTTT. The chain employs TRBV10-3 and TRBJ1-1, with D possibly TRBD1 on 6 matching bases. Germline CDR1 and CDR2: ENHRY and SYGVKD. This CDR3 contains 14 residues. Trimming removed 2 bases from V and 8 bases from J, with 15 bases in between.

The chain has TRBV19 and TRBJ1-5; D ambiguous. V was clipped by 3 bases and J by 0 bases, with 9 bases between them. The CDR3 contains 15 residues. CDR1 and CDR2 (germline): LNHDA, SQIVND (reference sequence). The CDR3 DNA is TGTGCCAGTAGTATTTACCTAGATAGCAATCAGCCCCAGCATTTT. Its protein is CASSIYLDSNQPQHF.

This clone appeared a single time. The chain combines TRBV5-4 with TRBJ2-2; the D is unclear. With 0 bases removed from V and 12 bases from J, the gap between germline ends came to 3 bases. The CDR3 is made up of 10 amino acids. Germline loops: CDR1 SGHNT, CDR2 YYREEE (reference sequence). CDR3 bases: TGTGCCAGCAGCTTGGCCCAGCTGTTTTTT. Protein product: CASSLAQLFF.

This chain links TRBV10-3 with TRBJ2-1; 13 bases map to TRBD2. The CDR3 covers 14 residues. Germline V lookup: CDR1 ENHRY, CDR2 SYGVKD. V was clipped by 4 bases and J by 7 bases; unmatched bases: 1. The CDR3 is CAISVGLAGNEQFF. The CDR3 DNA reads as TGTGCCATCAGTGTGGGACTAGCGGGAAATGAGCAGTTCTTC.

J is TRBJ1-1 and V is TRBV2, with TRBD1 matching 9 bases. The length of the CDR3 is 15 residues. V shed 1 base, J shed 4 bases, and the junction held 4 bases outside the gene matches. CDR1 and CDR2 (germline): SNHLY, FYNNEI. This chain's CDR3 is CASSEDRGRGTEAFF. The CDR3 region has the DNA TGTGCCAGCAGTGAAGACAGGGGGCGAGGCACTGAAGCTTTCTTT.

V and J are TRBV19 and TRBJ1-5; the match to TRBD1 covers 7 bases. The CDR3 runs 15 residues. Trimming at V came to 4 bases and at J to 4 bases, leaving 7 bases not matched to a gene. The germline V gene has CDR1 LNHDA and CDR2 SQIVND (reference sequence). CDR3 DNA sequence: TGTGCCAGTAGTACTAGACAGGGCAAAAATCAGCCCCAGCATTTT. As protein: CASSTRQGKNQPQHF.

CDR3 sequence (DNA): TGTGCCAGTAGTATGGGACTATCCCGTGATACGCAGTATTTT. This sequence encodes CASSMGLSRDTQYF. The chain combines TRBV19 with TRBJ2-3; 7 nucleotides agree with TRBD2. Germline V lookup: CDR1 LNHDA, CDR2 SQIVND (reference sequence). Trimming cost V 3 bases and J 6 bases; bases outside gene matches: 6. This CDR3 region has 14 residues.

This rearrangement joins TRBV6-5 to TRBJ1-1, with 7 bases aligning to TRBD1. V trimming: 0 bases; J trimming: 6 bases; junction bases outside the gene matches: 4. Germline V gene sequence: CDR1 MNHEY, CDR2 SVGAGI. CDR3 length: 14 residues. CDR3 in amino acids: CASSYSRQGAEAFF. The CDR3 nucleotides are TGTGCCAGCAGTTACTCTAGACAGGGCGCTGAAGCTTTCTTT.

CDR3 sequence: CAWRSGSGVSYEQYF. The CDR3 DNA sequence: TGTGCCTGGAGGTCCGGTAGCGGGGTCTCCTACGAGCAGTACTTC. The chain carries TRBV30 and TRBJ2-7; TRBD2 agrees at 8 bases. The CDR3 loop spans 15 amino acids. J lost 0 bases, V lost 3 bases, and 7 bases had no gene match. CDR1 and CDR2 (germline): GTSNPN, SVGIG (reference sequence).

The CDR3 here is CATASRGLLDTQYF. The CDR3 DNA sequence: TGTGCCACTGCAAGCCGCGGTTTATTGGACACGCAGTATTTT. This chain joins TRBV24-1 and TRBJ2-3; no clear D. The V end lost 10 bases, the J end lost 9 bases, and 22 bases lay between the germline ends. Germline loops: CDR1 KGHDR, CDR2 SFDVKD. The CDR3 contains 14 residues.

This chain joins TRBV14 and TRBJ2-7, with 12 positions matching TRBD1. V was pared by 4 bases and J by 5 bases, with 6 bases of the junction left unmatched. The CDR3 extends over 15 amino acids. Per germline, CDR1 SGHDN and CDR2 FVKESK. The CDR3 sequence: CASSPWDRGQDEQYF. CDR3 DNA sequence: TGTGCCAGCAGCCCTTGGGACAGGGGGCAGGACGAGCAGTACTTC.

V is TRBV12-3 or TRBV12-4 and J is TRBJ2-5; 7 bases line up with TRBD2. CDR3 length: 12 residues. Trimming at V came to 7 bases and at J to 7 bases, leaving 6 bases not matched to a gene. The CDR3 region is CASNSGGATQYF. CDR3 nucleotides: TGTGCCAGCAACTCGGGGGGAGCGACCCAGTACTTC.

V and J are TRBV27 and TRBJ1-2; TRBD1 might be the D (6 bases). Trimming pared 6 bases from V and 0 bases from J, leaving 14 bases between. The CDR3 is 15 amino acids. CDR1 is MNHEY and CDR2 is SMNVEV in the germline V gene (reference sequence). The CDR3 protein is CASRTSWTANYGYTF. The CDR3, as DNA: TGTGCCAGCAGGACTTCCTGGACAGCTAACTATGGCTACACCTTC.

The CDR3 DNA reads TGTGCCAGCAGCCCGGGACAGGGTATTGCCTACGAGCAGTACTTC. Protein sequence: CASSPGQGIAYEQYF. The chain couples TRBV7-2 to TRBJ2-7; 9 bases map to TRBD1. Germline loops: CDR1 SGHTA, CDR2 FQGNSA. This CDR3 is built from 15 residues. After removal of 5 bases from V and 2 bases from J, the junction contained 7 bases not matched to a gene. The whole variable domain, remainder taken from reference TRBV7-2 and TRBJ2-7, is GAGVSQSPSNKVTEKGKDVELRCDPISGHTALYWYRQSLGQGLEFLIYFQGNSAPDKSGLPSDRFSAERTGGSVSTLTIQRTQQEDSAVYLCASSPGQGIAYEQYFGPGTRLTVT.

In this sample, this clone turned up a few times. This rearrangement joins TRBV5-1 to TRBJ1-2; 8 nucleotides line up with TRBD1. The germline CDR1 and CDR2 sequences are SGHRS and YFSETQ. J was trimmed by 4 bases and V by 2 bases; bases with no gene match: 4. The CDR3 covers 14 residues. CDR3 coding DNA: TGCGCCAGCAGCTTAAGGGGACAGGCCTATGGCTACACCTTC. Protein: CASSLRGQAYGYTF.

The rearrangement uses TRBV5-1 and TRBJ2-7; 13 positions match TRBD2. This CDR3 region has 15 residues. The ends lost 4 bases at V and 5 bases at J; junction bases unmatched: 6. Looked up from germline, CDR1 is SGHRS and CDR2 is YFSETQ. The CDR3 is CASSQTGLAGDEQYF. DNA for the CDR3: TGCGCCAGCAGCCAGACAGGACTAGCGGGAGACGAGCAGTACTTC.